The 23 T cell receptor beta chains reported below all come from one sample, sequenced in a study of shared clonotypes between healthy human individuals. Data came from immunoSEQ multiplex PCR; TCRdb stores just in-frame clones and leaves some out. The table lists 850,000 to 1,100,000 clones, 77% of them singletons. Sequencing used memory CD4+ T cells from PBMCs. Described subset: CD45RA-negative fraction. The source of these receptors is a man aged 18 to 29 in good health. Some clones in this sample may be carry-over from other donors' samples.

The chain combines TRBV15 with TRBJ2-1, with a possible D match to TRBD1 (9 bases). V was pared by 3 bases and J by 7 bases, with 25 bases between. The CDR3 covers 18 residues. Germline lookup yields CDR1 LNHNV and CDR2 YYDKDF (reference sequence). Written as DNA, the CDR3 is TGTGCCACCAGCAGGGGTGACAGGGGGACTAGAGGCAGGAATGAGCAGTTCTTC. The encoded protein is CATSRGDRGTRGRNEQFF.

The V and J genes are TRBV7-2 and TRBJ2-7; D is uncertain. CDR1 is SGHTA, CDR2 FQGNSA, per germline. CDR3 size: 12 residues. Trimming pared 5 bases from V and 6 bases from J, leaving 11 bases between. CDR3 coding DNA: TGTGCCAGCAGCCAACGTGGGCGCGAGCAGTACTTC. Translation gives CASSQRGREQYF.

About this clone: A much bigger clone sits one base away, suggesting this may be a read error. The V gene is TRBV29-1, the J gene TRBJ1-1; the D is unclear. Trimming removed 4 bases from V and 0 bases from J, with 9 bases in between. The CDR3 spans 13 residues. Germline CDR1 is SQVTM and CDR2 is ANQGSEA. CDR3 loop: CSVVHSMNTEAFF. The CDR3 DNA follows: TGCAGCGTTGTTCACTCTATGAACACTGAAGCTTTCTTT.

This clone was picked up one time. The chain uses TRBV5-6 and TRBJ2-5; unclear D gene. The last part of the DNA fits TRBJ2-7 better; the J call may be wrong. CDR1 and CDR2 from the germline V gene are SGHDT and YYEEEE. The CDR3 has 14 amino acids. Written as DNA, the CDR3 is TGTGCCAGCAGCTTGGCGTCAGGAGCCTACGAGCAGTACTTC. Translated, it gives CASSLASGAYEQYF.

The chain links TRBV7-9 to TRBJ1-1; D remains unclear. V was cut by 3 bases and J by 1 base, with 12 bases left in between. Germline values: CDR1 SEHNR, CDR2 FQNEAQ (reference sequence). CDR3 size: 15 residues. The CDR3 spells CASSLGRTTNTEAFF. CDR3 nucleotides: TGTGCCAGCAGCTTGGGTCGAACTACGAACACTGAAGCTTTCTTT.

CDR3 sequence (DNA): TGTGCCAGCAGTCTATCGGGACAGATTACCTACGAGCAGTACTTC. This sequence encodes CASSLSGQITYEQYF. The rearrangement uses TRBV6-5 and TRBJ2-7; TRBD1 aligns across 7 bases. This CDR3 is built from 15 residues. V shed 5 bases, J shed 2 bases, and the junction held 9 bases outside the gene matches. CDR1 MNHEY and CDR2 SVGAGI come from the germline V gene.

The V and J genes are TRBV6-5 and TRBJ2-3; 7 nucleotides align to TRBD2. V lost 6 bases, J lost 4 bases, and 7 bases stayed unmatched. Germline CDR1 reads MNHEY; CDR2 reads SVGAGI. This CDR3 is 14 amino acids long. In nucleotides, the CDR3 is TGTGCCAGCAGCCAAGGACTAGTTCCAGATACGCAGTATTTT. Protein product: CASSQGLVPDTQYF.

In its sample, this clone was seen a few times. This chain connects TRBV5-8 to TRBJ1-2, with unresolved D. Trimming cost V 2 bases and J 2 bases, with 19 bases left between them. The CDR3 loop spans 17 amino acids. Germline lookup yields CDR1 SGHTS and CDR2 YDEGEE. DNA of the CDR3: TGTGCCAGCAGCTTAAATTACGTCGGACGGCCAAACTATGGCTACACCTTC. This translates into CASSLNYVGRPNYGYTF.

The rearrangement links TRBV11-3 to TRBJ1-2; D not resolved. The CDR3 runs to 13 residues. Per germline, CDR1 SGHNT and CDR2 YENEEA. The germline V and J ends were trimmed by 5 bases and 10 bases, with 17 bases remaining between them. CDR3 region: CASSQKGRRNYTF. CDR3 sequence (DNA): TGTGCCAGCAGCCAAAAGGGTCGGAGAAACTACACCTTC.

This clone was counted a single time. The V and J genes are TRBV5-6 and TRBJ2-7; D unclear. The CDR3 runs to 15 residues. Trimming cost V 5 bases and J 2 bases, with 17 bases left between them. Germline V CDR1 and CDR2: SGHDT, YYEEEE. CDR3 sequence (DNA): TGTGCCAGCAGTAAAGGGTGGCAGGCGACCTACGAGCAGTACTTC. Protein: CASSKGWQATYEQYF.

This clone was observed a single time. V gene TRBV5-1 combines with J gene TRBJ2-1, with 8 positions matching TRBD2. The CDR3 sequence is 16 residues long. Germline values: CDR1 SGHRS, CDR2 YFSETQ. With 0 bases clipped from V and 4 bases from J, the junction kept 6 bases outside the gene matches. The CDR3 loop reads CASSLGAGGQYNEQFF. CDR3 DNA: TGCGCCAGCAGCTTGGGCGCGGGAGGACAATACAATGAGCAGTTCTTC.

The chain uses TRBV28 and TRBJ1-1; D might be TRBD1 (6 bases). V gave up 4 bases and J gave up 4 bases, with 10 bases separating them. Germline V gene lookup returns CDR1 MDHEN and CDR2 SYDVKM. This CDR3 region has 13 residues. CDR3 bases: TGTGCCAGCAGTTGGTGGGGGCCCACTGAAGCTTTCTTT. This translates into CASSWWGPTEAFF.

CDR3 amino acids: CASSEEFGSGSGADTQYF. CDR3 sequence (DNA): TGTGCCAGCAGTGAGGAGTTTGGTAGCGGGAGTGGGGCAGATACGCAGTATTTT. This chain connects TRBV28 to TRBJ2-3, with 9 bases identical to TRBD2. Germline V gene sequence: CDR1 MDHEN, CDR2 SYDVKM. The V gene end was trimmed by 5 bases and the J gene end by 4 bases; junction bases not matched to a gene: 16. This CDR3 spans 18 amino acids.

The sample holds a few counts of this clone. Other DNA sequences from this sample encode an identical CDR3 as well. The V gene is TRBV29-1, the J gene TRBJ1-2; D is undetermined. Germline V lookup: CDR1 SQVTM, CDR2 ANQGSEA. This CDR3 contains 11 residues. V was trimmed by 7 bases and J by 8 bases, leaving 14 bases between them. The CDR3 region has the DNA TGCAGCGAGTCCTCAAACCACGGCTACACCTTC. This gives the protein CSESSNHGYTF.

This clone was detected only a few times. V usage is TRBV7-3 and J usage is TRBJ1-4; TRBD1 aligns across 9 bases. Germline V lookup: CDR1 SGHTA, CDR2 FQGTGA. Trimming at V came to 5 bases and at J to 6 bases, leaving 7 bases not matched to a gene. The CDR3 covers 15 residues. The CDR3 coding sequence is TGTGCCAGCAGCGCGACAGGGGGTCCGGATGAAAAACTGTTTTTT. Encoded protein: CASSATGGPDEKLFF.

This clone was observed once. V gene TRBV28 combines with J gene TRBJ1-4; no firm D call. V was trimmed by 2 bases and J by 0 bases, leaving 10 bases between them. Per germline, CDR1 MDHEN and CDR2 SYDVKM. The CDR3 contains 16 residues. This chain's CDR3 is CASSLEGGATNEKLFF. CDR3 bases: TGTGCCAGCAGTTTAGAGGGAGGAGCAACTAATGAAAAACTGTTTTTT.

As to this clone: A much larger clone differs from this one at a single base, so this may be a read error. The rearrangement uses TRBV30 and TRBJ1-1, with D hard to call. This CDR3 is 15 amino acids long. The germline CDR1 and CDR2 sequences are GTSNPN and SVGIG (reference sequence). CDR3 sequence reads: CAWSVGPQLNTEALF. CDR3 in DNA: TGTGCCTGGAGTGTAGGCCCTCAACTGAACACTGAAGCTCTCTTT.

The V and J genes are TRBV28 and TRBJ2-7, with D possibly matching TRBD1 (5 bases). The germline V gene encodes CDR1 MDHEN and CDR2 SYDVKM. Trimming pared 8 bases from V and 7 bases from J, leaving 15 bases between. The CDR3 totals 12 residues. The CDR3 spells CASGGRAGEQYF. The CDR3 coding sequence is TGTGCCAGCGGTGGCAGGGCCGGTGAGCAGTACTTC.

V is TRBV28 and J is TRBJ2-5; 8 bases align to TRBD2. V lost 11 bases, J lost 2 bases, and 13 bases stayed unmatched. The CDR3 is 15 amino acids. From germline, CDR1 is MDHEN and CDR2 SYDVKM. CDR3 sequence: CASSGSGDLQETQYF. The CDR3 DNA reads TGTGCCTCCAGTGGTAGCGGGGACCTTCAAGAGACCCAGTACTTC.

As regards this clone: Without the conserved terminal phenylalanine or tryptophan, this CDR3 likely stems from a read error. The DNA is omitted, as the CDR3 cannot be located on it reliably, and the CDR3 follows TCRdb's listing. J is TRBJ2-7 and V is TRBV6-6; TRBD2 is the table's D call, not checked against the DNA. The CDR3 extends over 14 residues, inclusive of both ends. Germline assignment: CDR1 MNHNY and CDR2 SVGAGI (reference sequence). CDR3 region: CASSYSSRYSGRAL.

The rearrangement uses TRBV4-1 and TRBJ1-3, with 9 bases lining up with TRBD1. From germline, CDR1 is MGHRA and CDR2 YSYEKL. V shed 0 bases and J 2 bases; nucleotides not matched to a gene: 2. The CDR3 loop spans 16 amino acids. CDR3 sequence (DNA): TGCGCCAGCAGCCAAGATAACAGGGGGCCTGGAAACACCATATATTTT. Protein sequence: CASSQDNRGPGNTIYF.

This chain uses TRBV27 with TRBJ2-2; D might be TRBD2 (6 bases). Trimming took 7 bases from V and 5 from J, leaving 14 bases between them. The CDR3 consists of 14 residues. Germline V CDR1 and CDR2: MNHEY, SMNVEV (reference sequence). The CDR3 DNA reads TGTGCCAGCACCCGGCGGGGTGGGACCGGGGAGCTGTTTTTT. Amino acid sequence: CASTRRGGTGELFF.

The chain carries TRBV5-4 and TRBJ2-5; tentative D call: TRBD2 (7 bases). Trimming pared 3 bases from V and 4 bases from J, leaving 19 bases between. CDR1 SGHNT and CDR2 YYREEE come from the germline V gene (reference sequence). The CDR3 totals 16 residues. The CDR3 is CASSSGGGSSSETQYF. CDR3 bases: TGTGCCAGCAGCTCCGGGGGCGGGAGTAGTTCAGAGACCCAGTACTTC.